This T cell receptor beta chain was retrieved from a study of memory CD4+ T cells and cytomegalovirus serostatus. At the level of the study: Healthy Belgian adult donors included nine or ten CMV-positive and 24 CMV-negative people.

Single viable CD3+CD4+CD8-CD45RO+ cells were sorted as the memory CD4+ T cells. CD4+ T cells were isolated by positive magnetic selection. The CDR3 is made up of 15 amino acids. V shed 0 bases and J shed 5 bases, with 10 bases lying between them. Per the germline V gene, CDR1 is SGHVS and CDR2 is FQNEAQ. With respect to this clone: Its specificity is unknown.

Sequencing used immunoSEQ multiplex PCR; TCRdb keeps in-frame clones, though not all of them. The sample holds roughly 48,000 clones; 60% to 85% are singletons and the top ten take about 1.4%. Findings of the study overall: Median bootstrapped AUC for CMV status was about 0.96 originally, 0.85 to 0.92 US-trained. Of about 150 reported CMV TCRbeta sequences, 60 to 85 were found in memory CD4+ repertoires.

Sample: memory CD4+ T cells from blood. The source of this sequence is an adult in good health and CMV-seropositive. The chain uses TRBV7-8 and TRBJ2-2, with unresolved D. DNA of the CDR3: TGTGCCAGCAGCTTAGCGATGGGGAAGACCGGGGAGCTGTTTTTT. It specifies CASSLAMGKTGELFF.